This T cell receptor (beta chain) is from a study of T cell responses to AZD1222 COVID-19 vaccine. Method: immunoSEQ multiplex PCR; TCRdb's copy keeps in-frame clones and lacks some. There are around 190,000 clones in the sample; 85% to 95% occur only once, and over 1% lies in the top ten. Turning to this clone: The antigen is unknown. Different DNA sequences within this sample yield the same CDR3.

Study-wide findings and caveats: As reported, nearly half of all spike-specific TCRs target variant regions that are unmutated. Spike-specific TCR repertoires showed rising breadth and depth after two AZD1222 doses. White British ancestry dominated among donors, who included more females, and clonal diversity was possibly underestimated.

The CDR3 is made up of 13 amino acids. The V end lost 0 bases, the J end lost 3 bases, and 5 bases lay between the germline ends. Germline CDR1 is SGDLS and CDR2 is YYNGEE. The chain uses TRBV9 and TRBJ2-3; D remains ambiguous. The material sequenced was peripheral blood, taken on day 0 of AZD1222 vaccination. This sequence originates from an adult in good health. The CDR3 bases are TGTGCCAGCAGCGTAGGGGGAACAGATACGCAGTATTTT. Its translation is CASSVGGTDTQYF.